One sample yielded the 15 T cell receptor beta chains listed below, sequenced in a study of cytomegalovirus exposure and HLA in healthy donors. The PCR used 60 Vbeta and 13 Jbeta primers. Generated by immunoSEQ multiplex PCR, the TCRdb table keeps only in-frame clones and is missing some. The sample has some 150,000 clones, around 90% seen once. The sample taken for sequencing was PBMCs. These receptors all stem from a woman aged 25 to 39 in good health and CMV-seronegative.

The chain's CDR3 is CASSAAYEQYF. DNA of the CDR3: TGTGCCAGTAGTGCGGCCTACGAGCAGTACTTC. The V and J genes are TRBV19 and TRBJ2-7; D gene ambiguous. The germline gives CDR1 LNHDA, CDR2 SQIVND (reference sequence). The CDR3 has 11 residues. The V end was cut by 5 bases, the J end by 2 bases, with 4 bases between.

This clone was counted only a few times. The V call is TRBV4-3, the J call TRBJ2-5; 9 bases match TRBD2. Germline trimming cut 0 bases from V and 1 base from J; bases unmatched to any gene: 0. This CDR3 spans 15 amino acids. Per the germline V gene, CDR1 is LGHNA and CDR2 is YSLEER. The DNA of the CDR3 is TGCGCCAGCAGCCAAGAGCGGGGGGGCCAAGAGACCCAGTACTTC. This sequence encodes CASSQERGGQETQYF.

The chain employs TRBV11-2 and TRBJ2-3; 7 bases fit TRBD2. CDR3 length equals 15 residues. V lost 2 bases, J lost 3 bases, and 5 bases stayed unmatched. Germline CDR1 is SGHAT and CDR2 is FQNNGV. In DNA form, the CDR3 reads TGTGCCAGCAGCTTAAGGACTAGTAGAACAGATACGCAGTATTTT. Translation gives CASSLRTSRTDTQYF.

The rearrangement links TRBV4-1 to TRBJ2-1; 8 bases agree with TRBD2. Germline CDR1 reads MGHRA; CDR2 reads YSYEKL. CDR3 length equals 16 residues. V gave up 0 bases and J gave up 10 bases; unmatched junction bases: 11. For the CDR3, the DNA is TGCGCCAGCAGCCAAGAATCAGGACTAGCCGAGGGGGAGCAGTTCTTC. Protein product: CASSQESGLAEGEQFF.

This sequence joins TRBV27 and TRBJ2-1; 8 nucleotides align to TRBD1. The V segment lost 5 bases and the J segment 3 bases; nucleotides outside the gene matches: 6. CDR3 length: 15 residues. Germline CDR1 reads MNHEY; CDR2 reads SMNVEV (reference sequence). In DNA, the CDR3 is TGTGCCAGCAGTCCAGACAGGGGAGTCTACAATGAGCAGTTCTTC. Translating it yields CASSPDRGVYNEQFF.

The chain links TRBV21-1 to TRBJ1-1. TRBV21-1 is a pseudogene segment. The CDR3 sequence is 17 residues long. This chain's CDR3 is CASSKGFSGGVNTEAFF. CDR3 DNA: TGTGCCAGCAGCAAAGGTTTTTCCGGGGGGGTGAACACTGAAGCTTTCTTT.

This clone has a single count. V gene TRBV12-5 combines with J gene TRBJ2-1; possibly TRBD2 for D (5 bases). This CDR3 contains 13 residues. With 1 base removed from V and 9 bases from J, the gap between germline ends came to 10 bases. Germline CDR1 LGHNT, CDR2 FRNRAP. CDR3 residues: CASGLALEGEQFF. CDR3 DNA: TGTGCTAGTGGTTTGGCACTAGAGGGTGAGCAGTTCTTC.

The chain carries TRBV19 and TRBJ1-2, with D tentatively TRBD1 (5 bases). Germline V lookup: CDR1 LNHDA, CDR2 SQIVND (reference sequence). Trimming cost V 9 bases and J 7 bases, with 18 bases left between them. This CDR3 has 13 amino acids. CDR3 sequence reads: CASILSGTAGYTF. The CDR3 nucleotides are TGTGCCAGCATACTTTCGGGGACTGCTGGCTACACCTTC. Variable domain in full (rest from reference TRBV19 and TRBJ1-2): DGGITQSPKYLFRKEGQNVTLSCEQNLNHDAMYWYRQDPGQGLRLIYYSQIVNDFQKGDIAEGYSVSREKKESFPLTVTSAQKNPTAFYLCASILSGTAGYTFGSGTRLTVV.

V and J are TRBV5-1 and TRBJ2-3; D gene uncertain. The CDR3 loop spans 13 amino acids. The germline V and J ends were trimmed by 8 bases and 2 bases, with 12 bases remaining between them. Per the germline V gene, CDR1 is SGHRS and CDR2 is YFSETQ. Here the CDR3 reads CASTGSFTDTQYF. CDR3 nucleotides: TGCGCCAGTACCGGGTCATTCACAGATACGCAGTATTTT.

The V call is TRBV9, the J call TRBJ1-1; D remains unclear. The ends were cut back, 3 bases at V and 2 bases at J, with 8 bases in the middle. Per germline, CDR1 SGDLS and CDR2 YYNGEE. CDR3 length: 13 amino acids. In DNA, the CDR3 is TGTGCCAGCAGCGCAACAGCAAACACTGAAGCTTTCTTT. Its protein product is CASSATANTEAFF.

This chain uses TRBV5-1 with TRBJ2-3; 11 nucleotides match TRBD2. The length of the CDR3 is 15 residues. The V segment lost 4 bases and the J segment 4 bases; nucleotides outside the gene matches: 5. Germline loops: CDR1 SGHRS, CDR2 YFSETQ. This CDR3 is CASSPLAGGADTQYF. The CDR3 coding sequence is TGCGCCAGCAGCCCATTAGCGGGAGGGGCAGATACGCAGTATTTT.

V and J are TRBV6-5 and TRBJ1-5; weak D call: TRBD1 (5 bases). Per the germline V gene, CDR1 is MNHEY and CDR2 is SVGAGI. V lost 6 bases, J lost 7 bases, and 13 bases lay in between. The CDR3 runs to 13 residues. The CDR3 DNA reads TGTGCCAGCAGCCTTTCCTCAGGGCAGCCCCAGCATTTT. Protein product: CASSLSSGQPQHF.

The chain uses TRBV7-6 and TRBJ2-1, with D possibly TRBD1 on 5 matching bases. Germline V gene data show CDR1 as SGHVS and CDR2 as FNYEAQ. The CDR3 contains 16 residues. Trimming pared 2 bases from V and 0 bases from J, leaving 11 bases between. CDR3 DNA: TGTGCCAGCAGCTTAACTCAGGGCGGCTCCTACAATGAGCAGTTCTTC. Protein: CASSLTQGGSYNEQFF.

The chain combines TRBV30 with TRBJ1-2, with 7 bases identical to TRBD1. The trim removed 2 bases at V and 8 bases at J, leaving 8 bases unmatched. Germline V lookup: CDR1 GTSNPN, CDR2 SVGIG (reference sequence). This CDR3 comprises 13 residues. Here the CDR3 DNA reads TGTGCCTGGAGTCGGGACAGACCTCGCGGCTACACCTTC. Residues: CAWSRDRPRGYTF.

The CDR3 loop is CASSPTLAGHRRDEQFF. CDR3 coding DNA: TGTGCCAGCAGCCCGACCCTAGCGGGACACCGGAGGGATGAGCAGTTCTTC. V usage is TRBV9 and J usage is TRBJ2-1; 9 bases are shared with TRBD2. Trimming at V came to 4 bases and at J to 8 bases, leaving 16 bases not matched to a gene. The CDR3 is 17 amino acids. CDR1 SGDLS and CDR2 YYNGEE come from the germline V gene.